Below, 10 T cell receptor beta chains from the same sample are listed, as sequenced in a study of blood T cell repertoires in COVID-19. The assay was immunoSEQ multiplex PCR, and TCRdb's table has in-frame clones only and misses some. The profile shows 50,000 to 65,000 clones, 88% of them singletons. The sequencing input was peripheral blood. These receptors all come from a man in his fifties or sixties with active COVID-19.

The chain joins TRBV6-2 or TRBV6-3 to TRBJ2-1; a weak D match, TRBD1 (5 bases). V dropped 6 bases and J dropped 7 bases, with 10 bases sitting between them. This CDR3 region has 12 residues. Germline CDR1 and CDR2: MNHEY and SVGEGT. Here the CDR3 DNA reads TGTGCCAGCAGCTCGACAGTAAATGAGCAGTTCTTC. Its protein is CASSSTVNEQFF.

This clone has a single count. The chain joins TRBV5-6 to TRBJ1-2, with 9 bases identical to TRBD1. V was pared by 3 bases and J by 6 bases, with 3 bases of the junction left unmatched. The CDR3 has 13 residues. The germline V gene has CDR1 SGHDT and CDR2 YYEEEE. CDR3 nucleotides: TGTGCCAGCAGCTCGGGACAGGGAGATGGCTACACCTTC. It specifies CASSSGQGDGYTF.

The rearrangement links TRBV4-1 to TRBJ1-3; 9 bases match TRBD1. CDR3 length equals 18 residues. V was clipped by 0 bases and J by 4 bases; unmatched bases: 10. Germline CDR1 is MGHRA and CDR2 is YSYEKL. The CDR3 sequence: CASSQDPLGTGIGNTIYF. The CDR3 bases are TGCGCCAGCAGCCAAGATCCGCTCGGGACAGGGATCGGAAACACCATATATTTT.

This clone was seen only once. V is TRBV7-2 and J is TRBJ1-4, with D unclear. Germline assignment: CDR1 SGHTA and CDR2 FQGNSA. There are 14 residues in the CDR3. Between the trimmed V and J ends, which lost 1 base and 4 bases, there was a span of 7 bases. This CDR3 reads CASSLGAFNEKLFF. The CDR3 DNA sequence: TGTGCCAGCAGCTTAGGAGCATTTAATGAAAAACTGTTTTTT.

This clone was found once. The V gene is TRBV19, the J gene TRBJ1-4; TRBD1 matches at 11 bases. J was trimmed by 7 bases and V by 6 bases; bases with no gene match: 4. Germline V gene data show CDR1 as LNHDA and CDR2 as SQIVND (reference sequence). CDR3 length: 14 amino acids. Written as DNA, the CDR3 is TGTGCCAGTAGGGACAGGGGGCATTCTGAAAAACTGTTTTTT. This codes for CASRDRGHSEKLFF. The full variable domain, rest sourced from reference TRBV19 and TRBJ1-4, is DGGITQSPKYLFRKEGQNVTLSCEQNLNHDAMYWYRQDPGQGLRLIYYSQIVNDFQKGDIAEGYSVSREKKESFPLTVTSAQKNPTAFYLCASRDRGHSEKLFFGSGTQLSVL.

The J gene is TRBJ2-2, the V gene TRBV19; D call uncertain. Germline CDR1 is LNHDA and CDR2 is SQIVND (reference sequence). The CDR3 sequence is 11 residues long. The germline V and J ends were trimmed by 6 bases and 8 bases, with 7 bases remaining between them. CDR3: CASSLFGELFF. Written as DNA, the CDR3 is TGTGCCAGTAGCCTTTTTGGGGAGCTGTTTTTT.

The CDR3 loop is CASSPTLNTEAFF. CDR3 in DNA: TGTGCCAGCAGCCCGACTTTGAACACTGAAGCTTTCTTT. This chain links TRBV7-2 with TRBJ1-1; D is ambiguous. Germline V gene data show CDR1 as SGHTA and CDR2 as FQGNSA. V lost 5 bases and J lost 0, with 7 bases in between. This CDR3 is 13 amino acids long.

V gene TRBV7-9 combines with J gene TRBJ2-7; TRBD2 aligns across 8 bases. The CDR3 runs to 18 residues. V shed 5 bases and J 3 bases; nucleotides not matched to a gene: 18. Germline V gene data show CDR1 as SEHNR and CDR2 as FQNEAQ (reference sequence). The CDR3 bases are TGTGCCAGCAGCCCCAAATGGGGGGCGGGGGGCTCCCTCTACGAGCAGTACTTC. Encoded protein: CASSPKWGAGGSLYEQYF.

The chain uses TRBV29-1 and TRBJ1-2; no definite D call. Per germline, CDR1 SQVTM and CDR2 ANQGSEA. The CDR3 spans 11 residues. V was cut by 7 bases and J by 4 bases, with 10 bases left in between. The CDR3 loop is CSAASIYGYTF. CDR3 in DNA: TGCAGCGCTGCGTCGATCTATGGCTACACCTTC.

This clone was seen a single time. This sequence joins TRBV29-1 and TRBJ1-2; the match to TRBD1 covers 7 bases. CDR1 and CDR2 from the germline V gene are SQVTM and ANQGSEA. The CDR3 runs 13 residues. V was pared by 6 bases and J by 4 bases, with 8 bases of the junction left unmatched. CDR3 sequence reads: CSVLGQHFYGYTF. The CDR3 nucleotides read TGCAGCGTACTGGGACAGCACTTCTATGGCTACACCTTC.